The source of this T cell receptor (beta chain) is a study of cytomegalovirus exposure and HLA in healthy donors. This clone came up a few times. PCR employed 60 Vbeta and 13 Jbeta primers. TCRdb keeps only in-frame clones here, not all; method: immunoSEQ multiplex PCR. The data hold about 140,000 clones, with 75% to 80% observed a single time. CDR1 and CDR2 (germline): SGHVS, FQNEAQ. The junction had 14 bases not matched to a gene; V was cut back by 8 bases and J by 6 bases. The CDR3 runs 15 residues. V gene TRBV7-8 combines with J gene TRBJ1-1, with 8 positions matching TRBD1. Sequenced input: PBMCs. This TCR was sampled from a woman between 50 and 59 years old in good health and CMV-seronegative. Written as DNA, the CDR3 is TGTGCCAGCGTCAGTCCCGGGACAGGAGGTCCTGAAGCTTTCTTT. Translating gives CASVSPGTGGPEAFF.